Here is one T cell receptor (beta chain) with its context. Specified treatment: oral pan-JAK inhibitor, 5-10 mg twice daily. Sequencing used cDNA as its template, made by extracting RNA and reverse transcribing it. Profiling relied on immunoSEQ multiplex PCR, and the TCRdb table lists in-frame clones only, not all of them. Altogether 95,000 to 120,000 clones are present, around 54% being singletons, with the ten largest covering 3% to 3.5%. Unmatched junction bases numbered 4, after V lost 5 bases and J lost 5 bases. The CDR3 spans 13 residues. In germline, CDR1 is GTSNPN, CDR2 SVGIG (reference sequence). The source of the sample is a study of CD8+ T cells in alopecia areata.

The receptor's source is a human donor with alopecia areata. The genes are TRBV30 and TRBJ2-1; 9 positions match TRBD1. Sample: CD4+ T cells sorted from blood, taken at week 24, from a patient treated with tofacitinib. The CDR3 sequence is CAWWTGENNEQFF. In DNA form, the CDR3 reads TGTGCCTGGTGGACAGGGGAGAACAATGAGCAGTTCTTC.